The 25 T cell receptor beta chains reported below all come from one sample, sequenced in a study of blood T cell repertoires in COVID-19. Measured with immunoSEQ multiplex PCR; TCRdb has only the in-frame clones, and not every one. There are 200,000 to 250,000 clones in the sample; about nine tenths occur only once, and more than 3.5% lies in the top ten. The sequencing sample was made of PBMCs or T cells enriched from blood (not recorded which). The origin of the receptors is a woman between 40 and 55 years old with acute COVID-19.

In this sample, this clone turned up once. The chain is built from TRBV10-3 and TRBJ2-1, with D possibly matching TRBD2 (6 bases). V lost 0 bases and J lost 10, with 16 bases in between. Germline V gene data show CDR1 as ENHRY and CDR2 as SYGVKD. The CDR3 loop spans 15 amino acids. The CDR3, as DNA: TGTGCCATCAGTGAGTCTGGGCGGCGGGGAAACGAGCAGTTCTTC. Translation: CAISESGRRGNEQFF.

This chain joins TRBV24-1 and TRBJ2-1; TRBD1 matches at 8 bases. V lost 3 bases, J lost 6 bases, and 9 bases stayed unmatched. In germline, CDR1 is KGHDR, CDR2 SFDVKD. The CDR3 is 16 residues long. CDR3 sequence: CATSDAIPGQVNEQFF. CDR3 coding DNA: TGTGCCACCAGTGATGCAATTCCGGGACAGGTCAATGAGCAGTTCTTC.

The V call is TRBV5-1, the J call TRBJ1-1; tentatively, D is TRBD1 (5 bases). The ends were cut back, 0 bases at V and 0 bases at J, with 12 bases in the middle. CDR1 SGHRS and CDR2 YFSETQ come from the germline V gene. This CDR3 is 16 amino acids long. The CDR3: CASSLVSRGMNTEAFF. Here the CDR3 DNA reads TGCGCCAGCAGCTTGGTTTCGCGGGGGATGAACACTGAAGCTTTCTTT.

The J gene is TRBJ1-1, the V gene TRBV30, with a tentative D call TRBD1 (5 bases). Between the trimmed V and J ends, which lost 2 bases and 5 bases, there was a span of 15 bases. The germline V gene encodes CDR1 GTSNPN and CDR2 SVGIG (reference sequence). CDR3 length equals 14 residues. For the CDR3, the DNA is TGTGCCTGGAGTTCCCTCGGGGGAGGGACTGAAGCTTTCTTT. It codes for CAWSSLGGGTEAFF.

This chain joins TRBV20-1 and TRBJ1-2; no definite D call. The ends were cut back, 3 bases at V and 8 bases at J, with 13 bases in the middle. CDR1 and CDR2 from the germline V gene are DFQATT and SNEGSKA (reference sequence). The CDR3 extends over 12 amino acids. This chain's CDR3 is CSASWPARGYTF. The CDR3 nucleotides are TGCAGTGCTAGTTGGCCAGCTAGGGGCTACACCTTC.

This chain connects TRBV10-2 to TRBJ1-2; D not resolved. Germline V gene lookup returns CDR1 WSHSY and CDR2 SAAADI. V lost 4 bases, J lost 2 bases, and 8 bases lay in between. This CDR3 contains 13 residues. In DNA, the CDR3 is TGCGCCAGCAGTGTTGGAGCCAACTATGGCTACACCTTC. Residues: CASSVGANYGYTF.

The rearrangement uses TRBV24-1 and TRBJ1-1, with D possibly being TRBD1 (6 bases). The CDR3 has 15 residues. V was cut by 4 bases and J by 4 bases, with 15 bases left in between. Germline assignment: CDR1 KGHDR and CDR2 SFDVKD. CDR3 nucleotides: TGTGCCACCAGTGACCGGGGGGCAGGGCGCACTGAAGCTTTCTTT. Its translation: CATSDRGAGRTEAFF.

This CDR3 reads CASSPEDTGNTIYF. The CDR3 region has the DNA TGCGCCAGCAGCCCCGAGGACACTGGAAACACCATATATTTT. The chain combines TRBV4-3 with TRBJ1-3; TRBD1 is a possible D gene (5 bases). The CDR3 is 14 residues long. Germline CDR1 and CDR2: LGHNA and YSLEER. With 4 bases removed from V and 2 bases from J, the gap between germline ends came to 9 bases.

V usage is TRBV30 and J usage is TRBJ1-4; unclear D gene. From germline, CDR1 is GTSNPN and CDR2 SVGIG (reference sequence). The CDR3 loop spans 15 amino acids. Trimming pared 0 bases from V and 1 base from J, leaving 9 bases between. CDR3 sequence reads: CAWSVFQITNEKLFF. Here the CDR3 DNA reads TGTGCCTGGAGTGTATTTCAGATAACTAATGAAAAACTGTTTTTT.

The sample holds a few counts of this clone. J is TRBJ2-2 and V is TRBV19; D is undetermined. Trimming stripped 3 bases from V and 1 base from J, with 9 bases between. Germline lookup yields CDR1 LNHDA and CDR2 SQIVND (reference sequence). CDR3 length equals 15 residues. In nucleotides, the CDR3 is TGTGCCAGTAGTATGGCACAGCTGAACACCGGGGAGCTGTTTTTT. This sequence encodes CASSMAQLNTGELFF.

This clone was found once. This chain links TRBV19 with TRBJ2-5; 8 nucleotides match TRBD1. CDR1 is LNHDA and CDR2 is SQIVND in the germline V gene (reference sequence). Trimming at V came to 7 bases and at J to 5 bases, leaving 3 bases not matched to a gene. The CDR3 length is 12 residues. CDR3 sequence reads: CASNNRGETQYF. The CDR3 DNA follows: TGTGCCAGTAATAACAGGGGGGAGACCCAGTACTTC.

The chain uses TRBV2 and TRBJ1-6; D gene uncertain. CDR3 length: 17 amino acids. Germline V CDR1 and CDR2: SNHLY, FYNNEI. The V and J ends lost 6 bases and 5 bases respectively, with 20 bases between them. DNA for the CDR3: TGTGCCAGCAGCCTGCTAGGAGGGTTGGACGATAATTCACCCCTCCACTTT. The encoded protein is CASSLLGGLDDNSPLHF.

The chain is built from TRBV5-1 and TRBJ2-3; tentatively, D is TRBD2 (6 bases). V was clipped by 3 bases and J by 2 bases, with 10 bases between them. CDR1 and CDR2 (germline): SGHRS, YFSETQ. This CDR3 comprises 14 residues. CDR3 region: CASSSGLITDTQYF. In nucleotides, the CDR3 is TGCGCCAGCAGCTCCGGACTAATCACAGATACGCAGTATTTT.

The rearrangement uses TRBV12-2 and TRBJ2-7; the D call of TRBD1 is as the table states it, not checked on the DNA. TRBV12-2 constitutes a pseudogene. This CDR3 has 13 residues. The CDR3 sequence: CASRRQSSYEQYV. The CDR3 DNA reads TGTGCAAGTCGCAGACAGAGCTCCTACGAGCAGTACGTC.

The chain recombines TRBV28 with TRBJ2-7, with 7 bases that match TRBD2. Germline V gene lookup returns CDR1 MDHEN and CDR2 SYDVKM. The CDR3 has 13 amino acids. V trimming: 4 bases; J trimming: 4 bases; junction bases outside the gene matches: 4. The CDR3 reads CASSWGGIYEQYF. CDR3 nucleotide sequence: TGTGCCAGCAGTTGGGGGGGGATTTACGAGCAGTACTTC.

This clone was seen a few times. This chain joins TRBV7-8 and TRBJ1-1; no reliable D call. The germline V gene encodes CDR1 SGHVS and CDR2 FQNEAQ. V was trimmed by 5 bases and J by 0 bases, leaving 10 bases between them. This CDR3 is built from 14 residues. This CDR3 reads CASSPLGLNTEAFF. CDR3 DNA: TGTGCCAGCAGCCCCCTAGGATTGAACACTGAAGCTTTCTTT.

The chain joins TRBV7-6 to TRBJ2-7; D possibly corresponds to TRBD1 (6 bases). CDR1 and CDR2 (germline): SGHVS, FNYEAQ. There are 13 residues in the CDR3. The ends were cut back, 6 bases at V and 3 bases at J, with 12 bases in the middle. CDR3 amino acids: CASSYRDGYEQYF. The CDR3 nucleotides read TGTGCCAGCAGTTACAGGGACGGCTACGAGCAGTACTTC.

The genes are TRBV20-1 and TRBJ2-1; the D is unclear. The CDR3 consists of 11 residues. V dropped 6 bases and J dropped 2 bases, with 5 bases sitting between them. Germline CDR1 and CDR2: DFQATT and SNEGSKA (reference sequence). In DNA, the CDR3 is TGCAGTGCCATCCCCTACAATGAGCAGTTCTTC. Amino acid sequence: CSAIPYNEQFF.

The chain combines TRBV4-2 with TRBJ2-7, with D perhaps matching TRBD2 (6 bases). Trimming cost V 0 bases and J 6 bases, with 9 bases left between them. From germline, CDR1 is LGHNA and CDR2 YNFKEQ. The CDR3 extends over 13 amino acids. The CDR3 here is CASSQELAREQYV. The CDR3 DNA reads TGTGCCAGCAGCCAAGAACTAGCCCGCGAGCAGTACGTC.

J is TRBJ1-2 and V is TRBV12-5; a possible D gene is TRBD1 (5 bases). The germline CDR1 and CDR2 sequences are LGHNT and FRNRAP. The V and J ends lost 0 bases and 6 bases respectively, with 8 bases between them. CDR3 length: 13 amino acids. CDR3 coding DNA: TGTGCTAGTGGTTTGGTACAGGCCCATGGCTACACCTTC. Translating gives CASGLVQAHGYTF.

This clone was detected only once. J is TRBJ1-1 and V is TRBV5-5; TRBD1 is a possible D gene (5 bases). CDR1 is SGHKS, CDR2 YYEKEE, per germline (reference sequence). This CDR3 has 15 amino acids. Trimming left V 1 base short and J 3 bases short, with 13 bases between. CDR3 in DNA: TGTGCCAGCAGCTTGTTGAAGGGGCCCGACACTGAAGCTTTCTTT. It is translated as CASSLLKGPDTEAFF.

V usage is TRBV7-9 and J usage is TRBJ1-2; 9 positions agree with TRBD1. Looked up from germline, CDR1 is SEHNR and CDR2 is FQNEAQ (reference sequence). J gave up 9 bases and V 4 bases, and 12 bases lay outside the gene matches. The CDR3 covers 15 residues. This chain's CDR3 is CASSSPGQGALSYTF. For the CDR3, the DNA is TGTGCCAGCAGCTCTCCGGGACAGGGCGCGTTAAGCTACACCTTC.

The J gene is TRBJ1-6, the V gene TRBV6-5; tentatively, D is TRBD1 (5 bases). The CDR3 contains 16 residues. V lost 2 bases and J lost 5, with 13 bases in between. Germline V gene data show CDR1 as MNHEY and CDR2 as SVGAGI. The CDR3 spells CASSYAAGRHNSPLHF. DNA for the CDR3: TGTGCCAGCAGTTACGCCGCGGGGCGTCATAATTCACCCCTCCACTTT.

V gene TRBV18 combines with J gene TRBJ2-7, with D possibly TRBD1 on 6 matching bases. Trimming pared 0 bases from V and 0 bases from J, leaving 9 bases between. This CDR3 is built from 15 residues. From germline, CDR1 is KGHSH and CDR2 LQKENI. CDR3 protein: CASSPPGRGSYEQYF. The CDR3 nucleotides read TGTGCCAGCTCACCACCGGGCAGGGGCTCCTACGAGCAGTACTTC.

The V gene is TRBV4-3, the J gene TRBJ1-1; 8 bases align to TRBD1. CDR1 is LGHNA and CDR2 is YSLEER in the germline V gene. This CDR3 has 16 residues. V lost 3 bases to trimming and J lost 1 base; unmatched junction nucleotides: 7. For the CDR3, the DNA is TGCGCCAGCAGCCAGTCCCCGACAGGGGCGAACACTGAAGCTTTCTTT. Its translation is CASSQSPTGANTEAFF.